This T cell receptor beta chain was recovered during a study of T-cell reconstitution after alpha-beta-depleted transplantation in children. V was clipped by 5 bases and J by 3 bases, with 15 bases between them. CDR1 and CDR2 (germline): SGHRS, YFSETQ. The CDR3 extends over 15 amino acids. General study findings and limits: For some patients, TCRbeta diversity was high at day 60 because of recipient T cells and thymic progenitors that survived.

Preparation of the TCRbeta library was carried out with unique molecular identifiers. MiXCR, run by TCRdb on the PCR reads, gives a single entry per CDR3 protein. The sample holds almost 600,000 distinct CDR3 sequences, over 25% seen once. A few counts support this clonotype. Its antigen is still unknown. V usage is TRBV5-1 and J usage is TRBJ2-1, with a possible D match to TRBD2 (7 bases). This TCR came from a boy under three years old with Wiskott-Aldrich syndrome, due to receive a stem cell transplant. The sample was PBMCs, taken before TCRalphabeta/CD19-depleted stem cell transplant. The CDR3 sequence: CASRPGEGLYNEQFF. CDR3 nucleotides: TGCGCCAGCAGACCAGGGGAGGGCCTCTACAATGAGCAGTTCTTC. The full variable domain, its missing parts supplied by reference TRBV5-1 and TRBJ2-1, is KAGVTQTPRYLIKTRGQQVTLSCSPISGHRSVSWYQQTPGQGLQFLFEYFSETQRNKGNFPGRFSGRQFSNSRSEMNVSTLELGDSALYLCASRPGEGLYNEQFFGPGTRLTVL.